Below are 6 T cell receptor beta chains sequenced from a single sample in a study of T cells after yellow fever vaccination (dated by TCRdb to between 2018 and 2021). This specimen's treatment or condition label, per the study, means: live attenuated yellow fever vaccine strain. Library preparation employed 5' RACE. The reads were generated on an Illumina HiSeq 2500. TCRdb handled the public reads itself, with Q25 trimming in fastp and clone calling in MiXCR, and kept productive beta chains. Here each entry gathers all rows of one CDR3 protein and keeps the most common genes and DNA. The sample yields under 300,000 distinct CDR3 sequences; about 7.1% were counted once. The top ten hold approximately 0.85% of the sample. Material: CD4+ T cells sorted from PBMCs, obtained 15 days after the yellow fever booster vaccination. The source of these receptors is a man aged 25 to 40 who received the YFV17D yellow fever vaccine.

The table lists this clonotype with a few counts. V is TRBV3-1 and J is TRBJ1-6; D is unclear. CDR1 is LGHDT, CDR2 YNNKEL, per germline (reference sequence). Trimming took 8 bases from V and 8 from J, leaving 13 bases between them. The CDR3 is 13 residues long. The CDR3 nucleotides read TGTGCCAGCGGGAATTTTGGGGATTCACCCCTCCACTTT. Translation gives CASGNFGDSPLHF.

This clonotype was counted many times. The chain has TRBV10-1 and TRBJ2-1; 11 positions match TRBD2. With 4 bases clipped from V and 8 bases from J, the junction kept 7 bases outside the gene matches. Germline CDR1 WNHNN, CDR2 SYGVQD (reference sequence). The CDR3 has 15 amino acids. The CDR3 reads CASSAGTSGRDEQFF. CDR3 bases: TGCGCCAGCAGTGCCGGGACTAGCGGCAGAGATGAGCAGTTCTTC.

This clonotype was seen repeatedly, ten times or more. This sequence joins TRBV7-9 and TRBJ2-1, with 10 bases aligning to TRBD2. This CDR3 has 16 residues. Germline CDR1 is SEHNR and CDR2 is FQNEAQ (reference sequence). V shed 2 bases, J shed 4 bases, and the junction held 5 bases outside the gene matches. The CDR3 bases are TGTGCCAGCAGCTTAACCCCGGGACTAGCGTACAATGAGCAGTTCTTC. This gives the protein CASSLTPGLAYNEQFF. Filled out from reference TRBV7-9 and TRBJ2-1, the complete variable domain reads DTGVSQNPRHKITKRGQNVTFRCDPISEHNRLYWYRQTLGQGPEFLTYFQNEAQLEKSRLLSDRFSAERPKGSFSTLEIQRTEQGDSAMYLCASSLTPGLAYNEQFFGPGTRLTVL.

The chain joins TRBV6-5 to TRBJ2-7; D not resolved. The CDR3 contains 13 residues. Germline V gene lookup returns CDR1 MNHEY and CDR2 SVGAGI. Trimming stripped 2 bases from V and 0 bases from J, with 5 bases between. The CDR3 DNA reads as TGTGCCAGCAGTTACCTCCCCTCCTACGAGCAGTACTTC. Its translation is CASSYLPSYEQYF.

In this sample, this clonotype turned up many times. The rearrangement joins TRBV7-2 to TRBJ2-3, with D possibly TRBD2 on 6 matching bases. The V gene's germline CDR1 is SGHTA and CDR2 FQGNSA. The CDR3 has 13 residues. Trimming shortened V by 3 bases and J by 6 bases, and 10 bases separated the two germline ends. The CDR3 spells CASSFGGADTQYF. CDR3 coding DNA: TGTGCCAGCAGCTTCGGGGGTGCTGATACGCAGTATTTT.

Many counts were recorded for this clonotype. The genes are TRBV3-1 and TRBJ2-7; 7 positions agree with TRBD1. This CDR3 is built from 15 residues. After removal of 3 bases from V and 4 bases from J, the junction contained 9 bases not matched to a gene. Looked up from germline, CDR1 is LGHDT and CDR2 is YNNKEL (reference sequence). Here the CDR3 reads CASSQGWDRRYEQYF. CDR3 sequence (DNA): TGTGCCAGCAGCCAGGGTTGGGACAGACGATACGAGCAGTACTTC.